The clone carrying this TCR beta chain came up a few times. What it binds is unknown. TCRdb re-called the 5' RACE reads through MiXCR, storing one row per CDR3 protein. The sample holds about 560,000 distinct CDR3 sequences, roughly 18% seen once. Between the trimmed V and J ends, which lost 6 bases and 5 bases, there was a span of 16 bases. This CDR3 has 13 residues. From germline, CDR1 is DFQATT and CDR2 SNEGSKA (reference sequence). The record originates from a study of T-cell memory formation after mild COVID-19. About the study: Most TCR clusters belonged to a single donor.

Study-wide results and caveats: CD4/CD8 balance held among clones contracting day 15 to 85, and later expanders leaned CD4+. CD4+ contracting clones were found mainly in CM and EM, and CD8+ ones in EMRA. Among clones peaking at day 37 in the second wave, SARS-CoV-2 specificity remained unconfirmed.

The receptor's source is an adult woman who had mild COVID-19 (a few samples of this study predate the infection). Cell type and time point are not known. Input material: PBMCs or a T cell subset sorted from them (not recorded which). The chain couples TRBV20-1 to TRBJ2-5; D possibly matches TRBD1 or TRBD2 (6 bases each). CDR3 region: CSARGTSRETQYF. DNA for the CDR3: TGCAGTGCGCGCGGGACATCTAGGGAGACCCAGTACTTC.